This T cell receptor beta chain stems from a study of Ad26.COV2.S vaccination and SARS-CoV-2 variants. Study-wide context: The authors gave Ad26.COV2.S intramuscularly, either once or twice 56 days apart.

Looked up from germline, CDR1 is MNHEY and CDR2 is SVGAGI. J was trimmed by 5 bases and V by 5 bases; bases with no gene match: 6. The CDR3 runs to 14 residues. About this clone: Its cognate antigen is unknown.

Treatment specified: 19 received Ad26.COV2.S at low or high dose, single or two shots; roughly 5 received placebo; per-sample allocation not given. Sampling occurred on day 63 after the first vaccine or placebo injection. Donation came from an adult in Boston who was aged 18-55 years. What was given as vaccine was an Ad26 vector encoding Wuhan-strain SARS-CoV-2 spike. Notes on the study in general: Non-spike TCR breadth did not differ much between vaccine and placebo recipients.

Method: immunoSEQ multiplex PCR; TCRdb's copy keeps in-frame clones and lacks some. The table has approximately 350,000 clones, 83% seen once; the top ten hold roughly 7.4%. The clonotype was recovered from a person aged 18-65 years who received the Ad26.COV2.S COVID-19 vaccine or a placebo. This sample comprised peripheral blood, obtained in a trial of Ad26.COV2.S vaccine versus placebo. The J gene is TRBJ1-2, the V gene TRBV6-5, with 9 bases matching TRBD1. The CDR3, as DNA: TGTGCCAGCAGTACCGGGACAGGGCCTTATGGCTACACCTTC. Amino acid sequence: CASSTGTGPYGYTF.